The rows below give T cell receptor beta chains drawn from one sample of a study of blood T cells in healthy people across ages. TCRdb reprocessed the 5' RACE reads via MiXCR and lists one record per CDR3 protein. This sample carries some 930,000 distinct CDR3 sequences, about 28% of them seen once, and the ten largest clones take approximately 10%. This sample also belongs to another study, concerning T cells of mothers and their children.

The sequenced material came from blood. Source of these receptors: a woman aged 40-49 years in good health. Each CDR3 is given with its conserved first and last residue. The order of the fields is D gene, clone size, J gene, V gene, CDR3 DNA, CDR3 protein. A D gene is named only where the DNA matches it firmly. Clone size is given for some rows only: seen once, a few or many times, or a class if the clone is expanded.

D: -; size: few; J: TRBJ2-7; V: TRBV9; DNA: TGTGCCAGCAGCGTAGCTCAGGAAAACTACGAGCAGTACTTC; CDR3: CASSVAQENYEQYF
D: TRBD1; size: few; J: TRBJ2-7; V: TRBV10-3; DNA: TGTGCCATCAGCTTTTCAGGGACAGGGGAGTACGAGCAGTACTTC; CDR3: CAISFSGTGEYEQYF
D: -; size: -; J: TRBJ1-5; V: TRBV28; DNA: TGTGCCAGCAGTTTAGGAGTCCCTGGGTCTATCAATCAGCCCCAGCATTTT; CDR3: CASSLGVPGSINQPQHF
D: -; size: many; J: TRBJ1-2; V: TRBV27; DNA: TGTGCCAGCAGTTTAGACATTACGAACCCCCGGGGCTACACCTTC; CDR3: CASSLDITNPRGYTF
D: -; size: -; J: TRBJ1-5; V: TRBV30; DNA: TGTGCCTGGAGTACTAGGGGGGTGGGGACGAATCAGCCCCAGCATTTT; CDR3: CAWSTRGVGTNQPQHF
D: -; size: many; J: TRBJ1-2; V: TRBV20-1; DNA: TGCAGTGCAGGTCGGGCAGGGGCATACTATGGCTACACCTTC; CDR3: CSAGRAGAYYGYTF
D: TRBD1; size: few; J: TRBJ1-1; V: TRBV7-9; DNA: TGTGCCAGCAGCCCAAACCTCAGGGGGCAGGGTGAAGCTTTCTTT; CDR3: CASSPNLRGQGEAFF
D: -; size: many; J: TRBJ2-3; V: TRBV28; DNA: TGTGCCAGCATCCAGGGAGCTAGCACAGATACGCAGTATTTT; CDR3: CASIQGASTDTQYF
D: -; size: -; J: TRBJ2-5; V: TRBV20-1; DNA: TGCAGTGCTGGAGACTATGGGGTAGGCAGGGTTGAGACCCAGTACTTC; CDR3: CSAGDYGVGRVETQYF
D: TRBD2; size: -; J: TRBJ2-1; V: TRBV11-3; DNA: TGTGCCAGCAGCTCACGACTAGCGGCATACAATGAGCAGTTCTTC; CDR3: CASSSRLAAYNEQFF
D: -; size: many; J: TRBJ1-6; V: TRBV7-2; DNA: TGTGCCAGCAGCTTCGGCATGTGGGCTAGGAATTCACCCCTCCACTTT; CDR3: CASSFGMWARNSPLHF
D: -; size: -; J: TRBJ2-5; V: TRBV20-1; DNA: TGCAGTGCTAGAGATCCTAGTCCAGGGGTGGGGGAGACCCAGTACTTC; CDR3: CSARDPSPGVGETQYF
D: TRBD1; size: -; J: TRBJ2-7; V: TRBV5-1; DNA: TGCGCCAGCAGCCACGGACAGGGGGAGGACGAGCAGTACTTC; CDR3: CASSHGQGEDEQYF
D: TRBD2; size: -; J: TRBJ2-7; V: TRBV20-1; DNA: TGCAGTGCTAGTACGGGACTAGCGGGGGTAACCTACGAGCAGTACTTC; CDR3: CSASTGLAGVTYEQYF
D: -; size: many; J: TRBJ2-1; V: TRBV20-1; DNA: TGCAGTGCTAGAGTGTTCACAGGGGAGGGCTACAATGAGCAGTTCTTC; CDR3: CSARVFTGEGYNEQFF
D: -; size: few; J: TRBJ1-6; V: TRBV7-3; DNA: TGTGCCAGCAGCTTAGCACCCTCGTATAATTCACCCCTCCACTTT; CDR3: CASSLAPSYNSPLHF
D: -; size: -; J: TRBJ2-2; V: TRBV12-3/TRBV12-4; DNA: TGTGCCAGCAGTTTGACTCGGTCAGGCGGGGAGCTGTTTTTT; CDR3: CASSLTRSGGELFF
D: TRBD1; size: few; J: TRBJ2-3; V: TRBV7-2; DNA: TGTGCCAGCAGCACGCGATGGGACAGGGGGCAACCAGATACGCAGTATTTT; CDR3: CASSTRWDRGQPDTQYF
D: -; size: many; J: TRBJ2-3; V: TRBV20-1; DNA: TGCAGTGCTACGACAGGAAACCAACGGGTGGATACGCAGTATTTT; CDR3: CSATTGNQRVDTQYF
D: TRBD2; size: -; J: TRBJ2-7; V: TRBV7-8; DNA: TGTGCCAGCAGCATTACCGGGACCGGGAGGCTCTACGAGCAGTACTTC; CDR3: CASSITGTGRLYEQYF
D: -; size: few; J: TRBJ2-7; V: TRBV5-1; DNA: TGCGCCAGCAGCCGAGACATTCAAGGCTACGAGCAGTACTTC; CDR3: CASSRDIQGYEQYF
D: TRBD1; size: -; J: TRBJ2-7; V: TRBV7-6; DNA: TGTGCCAGCAGCTTCTCCGTCAGGGACAGCCCCTACGAGCAGCACTTC; CDR3: CASSFSVRDSPYEQHF
D: -; size: many; J: TRBJ1-1; V: TRBV5-1; DNA: TGCGCCAGCAGCTTGGGTTGGACTGAAGCTTTCTTT; CDR3: CASSLGWTEAFF
D: -; size: many; J: TRBJ1-6; V: TRBV5-1; DNA: TGCGCCAGCAGCTTGGATCCCGGGGGCAAGAATTCACCCCTCCACTTT; CDR3: CASSLDPGGKNSPLHF
D: -; size: -; J: TRBJ2-5; V: TRBV7-9; DNA: TGTGCCAGCAGCTTGACGAGAAGGGGAGGAGAGACCCAGTACTTC; CDR3: CASSLTRRGGETQYF
D: -; size: many; J: TRBJ1-5; V: TRBV29-1; DNA: TGCAGCGTTGAACAATTCCCTAATCAGCCCCAGCATTTT; CDR3: CSVEQFPNQPQHF
D: -; size: -; J: TRBJ1-4; V: TRBV20-1; DNA: TGCAGTGCTAGAGTAACAGGGACCCGAGGTGAATGTCTGTTTTTT; CDR3: CSARVTGTRGECLFF
D: TRBD1; size: -; J: TRBJ2-7; V: TRBV29-1; DNA: TGCAGCGTTGTGATTAGGGGGCAGAGTCTTCGGGGCACCTACGAGCAGTACTTC; CDR3: CSVVIRGQSLRGTYEQYF
D: TRBD1; size: -; J: TRBJ1-2; V: TRBV5-1; DNA: TGCACCAGCAGCTTGCCATCCGGGACAGGGCAGGATGGCTACACCTTC; CDR3: CTSSLPSGTGQDGYTF
D: -; size: -; J: TRBJ2-3; V: TRBV12-3/TRBV12-4; DNA: TGCGCCAGCACTCTTAGCGTTTACACAGATACGCAGTATTTT; CDR3: CASTLSVYTDTQYF
D: TRBD2; size: -; J: TRBJ2-5; V: TRBV7-2; DNA: TGTGCCAGCAGCCCGGGACTAGCGCCGACCCAGTACTTC; CDR3: CASSPGLAPTQYF
D: -; size: many; J: TRBJ2-7; V: TRBV29-1; DNA: TGCAGCGTTTTAGACAGCGCCTACGAGCAGTACTTC; CDR3: CSVLDSAYEQYF
D: -; size: -; J: TRBJ2-1; V: TRBV18; DNA: TGTGCCAGCTCACCTCCCCTCCTAGGACAGTCTTACAATGAGCAGTTCTTC; CDR3: CASSPPLLGQSYNEQFF